Each of the 19 T cell receptor beta chains below was sequenced from the same sample in a study of shared clonotypes between healthy human individuals. Assay used: immunoSEQ multiplex PCR; TCRdb lists only in-frame clones, some missing. The sample includes 850,000 to 1,100,000 clones, about 72% of them seen just once. The sample consisted of memory CD4+ T cells from PBMCs. Indicated subset: CD45RA-negative fraction. The source is a man aged 18 to 29 in good health. Some clones in this sample may be carry-over from other donors' samples.

The chain links TRBV28 to TRBJ2-3; unclear D gene. CDR1 MDHEN and CDR2 SYDVKM come from the germline V gene. The CDR3 consists of 15 residues. The V gene lost 3 bases and the J gene lost 4 bases, with 14 bases spanning the gap. This CDR3 reads CASSLVASKADTQYF. CDR3 DNA sequence: TGTGCCAGCAGTTTGGTGGCTAGTAAAGCAGATACGCAGTATTTT. Based on the CDR3 plus reference TRBV28 and TRBJ2-3, the full variable domain is DVKVTQSSRYLVKRTGEKVFLECVQDMDHENMFWYRQDPGLGLRLIYFSYDVKMKEKGDIPEGYSVSREKKERFSLILESASTNQTSMYLCASSLVASKADTQYFGPGTRLTVL.

V and J are TRBV5-8 and TRBJ2-4; 7 nucleotides line up with TRBD1. Trimming cost V 6 bases and J 8 bases; bases outside gene matches: 8. The CDR3 is 13 residues long. Germline values: CDR1 SGHTS, CDR2 YDEGEE. The CDR3 coding sequence is TGTGCCAGCATCCTGACAGGGCTATACATTCAGTACTTC. Translating it yields CASILTGLYIQYF. Together with reference TRBV5-8 and TRBJ2-4, the CDR3 gives the full variable domain: EAGVTQSPTHLIKTRGQQATLRCSPISGHTSVYWYQQALGLGLQFLLWYDEGEERNRGNFPPRFSGRQFPNYSSELNVNALELEDSALYLCASILTGLYIQYFGAGTRLSVL.

V is TRBV6-5 and J is TRBJ2-2; TRBD1 aligns across 8 bases. Trimming took 5 bases from V and 5 from J; bases not matched to a gene: 4. The CDR3 is 14 amino acids. Germline lookup yields CDR1 MNHEY and CDR2 SVGAGI. The CDR3 DNA sequence: TGTGCCAGCAGTCTAAGACAGGGGACCGGGGAGCTGTTTTTT. It is translated as CASSLRQGTGELFF.

This sequence joins TRBV7-8 and TRBJ2-7, with a possible D match to TRBD2 (7 bases). The CDR3 spans 15 residues. Germline values: CDR1 SGHVS, CDR2 FQNEAQ. V was cut by 5 bases and J by 2 bases, with 16 bases left in between. This chain's CDR3 is CASSPRRGRTYEQYF. The CDR3, as DNA: TGTGCCAGCAGCCCCCGGCGGGGGCGTACCTACGAGCAGTACTTC.

The chain uses TRBV10-3 and TRBJ2-7; the match to TRBD2 covers 7 bases. The length of the CDR3 is 14 residues. CDR1 and CDR2 from the germline V gene are ENHRY and SYGVKD. V dropped 5 bases and J dropped 0; count of bases not matched to a gene: 4. CDR3 in amino acids: CAISMREYSYEQYF. CDR3 DNA: TGTGCCATCAGTATGCGGGAGTACTCCTACGAGCAGTACTTC.

This clone appeared a single time. The chain has TRBV2 and TRBJ2-2; TRBD1 aligns across 7 bases. V lost 6 bases and J lost 5; bases outside the gene matches: 9. The germline CDR1 and CDR2 sequences are SNHLY and FYNNEI. CDR3 size: 15 residues. CDR3 in DNA: TGTGCCAGCAGCGCTCGACAGGGTGGGACCGGGGAGCTGTTTTTT. The encoded protein is CASSARQGGTGELFF.

The chain recombines TRBV11-3 with TRBJ2-1; weak D call: TRBD2 (5 bases). Trimming removed 5 bases from V and 10 bases from J, with 15 bases in between. CDR3 size: 13 residues. CDR1 is SGHNT and CDR2 is YENEEA in the germline V gene. The CDR3: CASSRRWRGEQFF. The CDR3 DNA is TGTGCCAGCAGCCGGAGGTGGAGAGGAGAGCAGTTCTTC.

J is TRBJ1-2 and V is TRBV27; 7 bases are shared with TRBD1. Germline-derived CDR1 and CDR2 are MNHEY and SMNVEV (reference sequence). With 6 bases clipped from V and 4 bases from J, the junction kept 5 bases outside the gene matches. The CDR3 covers 13 residues. This CDR3 is CASRSTGTYGYTF. The CDR3 nucleotides are TGTGCCAGCAGGTCGACAGGGACCTATGGCTACACCTTC.

This sequence joins TRBV14 and TRBJ2-7; 8 bases are shared with TRBD1. V trimming: 5 bases; J trimming: 2 bases; junction bases outside the gene matches: 20. The CDR3 spans 19 residues. CDR1 is SGHDN, CDR2 FVKESK, per germline. This CDR3 reads CASSYSWGQDPSRTYEQYF. CDR3 bases: TGTGCCAGCAGCTATTCATGGGGACAGGACCCGTCAAGAACCTACGAGCAGTACTTC.

The chain carries TRBV7-3 and TRBJ2-7; 7 bases match TRBD1. The CDR3 length is 13 residues. The V and J ends lost 5 bases and 3 bases, in that order; junction bases with no gene match: 4. The V gene's germline CDR1 is SGHTA and CDR2 FQGTGA. The DNA of the CDR3 is TGTGCCAGCAGCAGGGGACAGAACTACGAGCAGTACTTC. Protein product: CASSRGQNYEQYF.

This clone was detected once. Other DNA sequences in this specimen translate into the identical CDR3. V usage is TRBV18 and J usage is TRBJ2-2; D is possibly TRBD2 (6 bases). The CDR3 has 14 amino acids. The germline V gene has CDR1 KGHSH and CDR2 LQKENI. Trimming left V 3 bases short and J 5 bases short, with 10 bases between. The CDR3 DNA reads as TGTGCCAGCTCACCGCCGGGAGATACCGGGGAGCTGTTTTTT. Its translation is CASSPPGDTGELFF.

The V call is TRBV6-1, the J call TRBJ1-6; D is ambiguous. The CDR3 has 13 residues. In germline, CDR1 is MNHNS, CDR2 SASEGT. V shed 8 bases and J shed 6 bases, with 11 bases lying between them. In DNA form, the CDR3 reads TGTGCCAGCCAGGAGATCCCTAATTCACCCCTCCACTTT. Residues: CASQEIPNSPLHF.

This clone showed up just a few times. The chain has TRBV4-1 and TRBJ2-1; D is undetermined. The CDR3 contains 16 residues. Deletions cut 1 base from V and 2 bases from J, with 12 bases between. The germline V gene encodes CDR1 MGHRA and CDR2 YSYEKL. The CDR3 region has the DNA TGCGCCAGCAGCCAAGGTCGGGCCCTAACCTACAATGAGCAGTTCTTC. Protein product: CASSQGRALTYNEQFF.

The chain carries TRBV7-2 and TRBJ2-7, with TRBD1 identical over 7 bases. Germline V gives CDR1 SGHTA, CDR2 FQGNSA. CDR3 size: 14 residues. With V trimmed by 4 bases and J by 4 bases, 7 bases remained unmatched. The CDR3 loop reads CASSSRQGGYEQYF. Here the CDR3 DNA reads TGTGCCAGCAGCTCTCGACAGGGCGGGTACGAGCAGTACTTC.

DNA of the CDR3: TGCGCCAGCAGTTCCGCAGGGCCCTCTGGGGCCAACGTCCTGACTTTC. Translated, it gives CASSSAGPSGANVLTF. The chain links TRBV5-1 to TRBJ2-6; TRBD1 might be the D (5 bases). V was clipped by 5 bases and J by 0 bases, with 12 bases between them. Per germline, CDR1 SGHRS and CDR2 YFSETQ. CDR3 length: 16 residues.

This clone was counted a few times. This rearrangement joins TRBV7-9 to TRBJ2-6; weak D call: TRBD2 (6 bases). This CDR3 region has 16 residues. V gave up 0 bases and J gave up 3 bases, with 9 bases separating them. From germline, CDR1 is SEHNR and CDR2 FQNEAQ (reference sequence). The CDR3: CASSLARGSGANVLTF. In nucleotides, the CDR3 is TGTGCCAGCAGCTTAGCGCGGGGAAGTGGGGCCAACGTCCTGACTTTC.

V is TRBV10-1 and J is TRBJ1-1; D not certain. CDR3 length equals 15 residues. Germline V lookup: CDR1 WNHNN, CDR2 SYGVQD (reference sequence). V lost 0 bases and J lost 1, with 9 bases in between. CDR3 bases: TGCGCCAGCAGTGAGTCTTCGGGCAAGAACACTGAAGCTTTCTTT. Its protein is CASSESSGKNTEAFF.

This sequence joins TRBV13 and TRBJ2-5; 8 positions match TRBD1. Trimming at V came to 5 bases and at J to 5 bases, leaving 4 bases not matched to a gene. CDR1 PRHDT and CDR2 FYEKMQ come from the germline V gene (reference sequence). This CDR3 has 13 amino acids. The DNA of the CDR3 is TGTGCCAGCAGCGGCTACAGGGGGGAGACCCAGTACTTC. It codes for CASSGYRGETQYF.

The rearrangement uses TRBV11-1 and TRBJ2-3; TRBD2 is a possible D gene (6 bases). Germline V gives CDR1 SGHAT, CDR2 FQDESV (reference sequence). V was clipped by 7 bases and J by 4 bases, with 15 bases between them. The CDR3 spans 14 residues. CDR3 nucleotide sequence: TGTGCCAGCAACCAGGCGGGAAAGGCAGATACGCAGTATTTT. Encoded protein: CASNQAGKADTQYF.